Listed here are 21 T cell receptor beta chains from one sample, sequenced in a study of blood T cells in healthy people across ages. For the second PCR, which ran for about 7 to 12 cycles, a sample-barcoded 5' primer and a J-beta primer mix were used. TCRdb reanalysed the 5' RACE reads using MiXCR and keeps one entry per CDR3 protein. Of 600,000 or so distinct CDR3 sequences listed, roughly 30% were seen once; the top ten hold approximately 14%. The sample comprised blood. The receptors stem from a woman older than 75 in good health.

The genes are TRBV7-9 and TRBJ2-3; TRBD2 aligns across 10 bases. The CDR3 extends over 15 amino acids. Germline V gene sequence: CDR1 SEHNR, CDR2 FQNEAQ (reference sequence). The V segment lost 5 bases and the J segment 9 bases; nucleotides outside the gene matches: 11. The CDR3 nucleotides read TGTGCCAGCAGCCCTAGCGGGGGTCAGATTAGGACGCAGTATTTT. This encodes CASSPSGGQIRTQYF.

This sequence joins TRBV6-6 and TRBJ2-3; 7 bases fit TRBD1. The CDR3 is 16 residues long. Trimming at V came to 2 bases and at J to 7 bases, leaving 12 bases not matched to a gene. The V gene's germline CDR1 is MNHNY and CDR2 SVGAGI (reference sequence). This CDR3 reads CASSYRTGASTNTQYF. The DNA of the CDR3 is TGTGCCAGCAGTTACCGGACAGGCGCTAGCACGAATACGCAGTATTTT.

This clonotype was seen only a few times. This sequence may be a read error, since a much larger clone differs from it by one base. V gene TRBV15 combines with J gene TRBJ2-1; D unclear. The germline V gene encodes CDR1 LNHNV and CDR2 YYDKDF (reference sequence). CDR3 length: 13 residues. The ends were cut back, 0 bases at V and 12 bases at J, with 12 bases in the middle. CDR3 nucleotides: TGTGCCACCAGCAGAGATCTGAGGACGGTGCAGTTCTTC. The encoded protein is CATSRDLRTVQFF.

This clonotype was counted at least ten times. The chain uses TRBV29-1 and TRBJ1-2, with D tentatively TRBD1 (6 bases). The V gene lost 0 bases and the J gene lost 8 bases, with 10 bases spanning the gap. The CDR3 has 12 residues. Germline CDR1 SQVTM, CDR2 ANQGSEA. DNA for the CDR3: TGCAGCGTTGAAGATCCGAGGGGGGGCTACACCTTC. Translation: CSVEDPRGGYTF. Together with reference TRBV29-1 and TRBJ1-2, the CDR3 gives the full variable domain: SAVISQKPSRDICQRGTSLTIQCQVDSQVTMMFWYRQQPGQSLTLIATANQGSEATYESGFVIDKFPISRPNLTFSTLTVSNMSPEDSSIYLCSVEDPRGGYTFGSGTRLTVV.

This clonotype was seen more than once but under ten times. The chain employs TRBV27 and TRBJ2-5; 8 positions agree with TRBD1. Gene TRBJ2-1 matches the end of the DNA better, so the J call may be wrong. The CDR3 spans 13 residues. Germline V gives CDR1 MNHEY, CDR2 SMNVEV (reference sequence). The CDR3 spells CASSDRGQETQFF. The CDR3 nucleotides read TGTGCCAGCAGCGACAGGGGCCAAGAGACCCAGTTCTTC.

Comment on this clonotype: Given a much more abundant clone one base away, this may be a read error. The DNA of the CDR3 is TGCAGTGCTAGAGGGGGTGTCTACAATGAGCAGTACTTC. It specifies CSARGGVYNEQYF. This chain uses TRBV20-1 with TRBJ2-5; D gene uncertain. CDR1 is DFQATT, CDR2 SNEGSKA, per germline (reference sequence). The ends were cut back, 1 base at V and 11 bases at J, with 17 bases in the middle. This CDR3 has 13 residues.

This clonotype was detected many times. The chain couples TRBV6-1 to TRBJ2-3; D is possibly TRBD1 or TRBD2 (5 bases each). CDR1 MNHNS and CDR2 SASEGT come from the germline V gene. The CDR3 has 15 residues. Between the trimmed V and J ends, which lost 7 bases and 1 base, there was a span of 15 bases. CDR3 sequence reads: CASTRDGGRTDTQYF. The CDR3 DNA follows: TGTGCCAGCACCCGGGACGGAGGACGCACAGATACGCAGTATTTT.

With respect to this clonotype: Since a much larger clone is just one base distant, this may be a read error. The V call is TRBV5-6, the J call TRBJ1-2, with TRBD1 identical over 11 bases. Germline CDR1 and CDR2: SGHDT and YYEEEE. The CDR3 has 14 amino acids. J lost 8 bases, V lost 3 bases, and 6 bases had no gene match. CDR3 bases: TGTGCCAGCAGCTGGGGGGACAGGGGGTTCGGCTACACCTTC. It translates to CASSWGDRGFGYTF.

This clonotype appeared many times. The chain couples TRBV20-1 to TRBJ2-5; D uncertain. V lost 2 bases and J lost 4, with 5 bases in between. In germline, CDR1 is DFQATT, CDR2 SNEGSKA (reference sequence). The CDR3 spans 11 residues. The CDR3 bases are TGCAGTGCTAGAATTACAGAGACCCAGTACTTC. Translated, it gives CSARITETQYF.

This clonotype came up a few times. This chain joins TRBV6-2 or TRBV6-3 and TRBJ1-2, with TRBD1 matching over 9 bases. The germline gives CDR1 MNHEY, CDR2 SVGEGT. The CDR3 sequence is 14 residues long. The V gene end was trimmed by 2 bases and the J gene end by 8 bases; junction bases not matched to a gene: 6. As DNA, the CDR3 is TGTGCCAGCAGTTACGGGGACAGGGCAGGAGGCTACACCTTC. This encodes CASSYGDRAGGYTF.

This clonotype appeared many times. A much larger clone lies one base from this, so it may be a read error. The chain uses TRBV20-1 and TRBJ1-4; TRBD1 is a possible D gene (5 bases). Germline V gene sequence: CDR1 DFQATT, CDR2 SNEGSKA (reference sequence). This CDR3 is 16 amino acids long. The DNA of the CDR3 is TGCAGTGCTAGAGATAGGGGAGGTCCAACTAATGAAAAACGGTTTTTT. Translating gives CSARDRGGPTNEKRFF.

The chain links TRBV6-2 or TRBV6-3 to TRBJ1-1; no clear D gene. The germline V gene has CDR1 MNHEY and CDR2 SVGEGT. This CDR3 is 14 amino acids long. Trimming removed 8 bases from V and 0 bases from J, with 13 bases in between. The CDR3 DNA sequence: TGTGCCAGCTTTCTCAATACAGTGAACACTGAAGCTTTCTTT. The encoded protein is CASFLNTVNTEAFF.

In this sample, this clonotype turned up many times. The rearrangement links TRBV7-2 to TRBJ1-2, with 7 bases fitting TRBD1. J lost 4 bases, V lost 4 bases, and 6 bases had no gene match. Germline V CDR1 and CDR2: SGHTA, FQGNSA. The CDR3 spans 14 residues. CDR3 sequence reads: CASSWGQTSYGYTF. As DNA, the CDR3 is TGTGCCAGCAGCTGGGGACAGACAAGCTATGGCTACACCTTC.

This sequence joins TRBV6-5 and TRBJ2-3; D unresolved. CDR1 and CDR2 (germline): MNHEY, SVGAGI. The CDR3 extends over 14 amino acids. With 6 bases removed from V and 6 bases from J, the gap between germline ends came to 16 bases. The CDR3 is CASSQTGWRDTQYF. CDR3 DNA: TGTGCCAGCAGCCAGACGGGCTGGCGGGATACGCAGTATTTT.

This rearrangement joins TRBV20-1 to TRBJ2-3, with 8 nucleotides matching TRBD2. The germline CDR1 and CDR2 sequences are DFQATT and SNEGSKA (reference sequence). The junction had 8 bases not matched to a gene; V was cut back by 0 bases and J by 3 bases. The CDR3 is made up of 16 amino acids. CDR3 nucleotides: TGCAGTGCTAGAGATCTTTGGCGGGGGGCGACAGATACGCAGTATTTT. This sequence encodes CSARDLWRGATDTQYF.

In its sample, this clonotype was seen many times. The V gene is TRBV7-2, the J gene TRBJ1-5; TRBD1 is a possible D gene (5 bases). CDR1 and CDR2 from the germline V gene are SGHTA and FQGNSA. The V end was cut by 1 base, the J end by 3 bases, with 13 bases between. This CDR3 is 16 amino acids long. The CDR3 loop reads CASSLVPGLLNQPQHF. CDR3 DNA: TGTGCCAGCAGCTTAGTCCCAGGGCTCCTCAATCAGCCCCAGCATTTT. The whole variable domain, remainder taken from reference TRBV7-2 and TRBJ1-5, is GAGVSQSPSNKVTEKGKDVELRCDPISGHTALYWYRQSLGQGLEFLIYFQGNSAPDKSGLPSDRFSAERTGGSVSTLTIQRTQQEDSAVYLCASSLVPGLLNQPQHFGDGTRLSIL.

This clonotype was observed once. This chain joins TRBV27 and TRBJ2-5, with D tentatively TRBD2 (6 bases). Near its end, the DNA agrees better with TRBJ2-7, so the J call may be wrong. The germline CDR1 and CDR2 sequences are MNHEY and SMNVEV (reference sequence). The CDR3 runs 14 residues. The CDR3 bases are TGTGCCAGCAGGCCATCCCTGGAGGGATACGAGCAGTACTTC. Amino acid sequence: CASRPSLEGYEQYF.

The rearrangement joins TRBV5-1 to TRBJ2-1; the match to TRBD1 covers 8 bases. Germline V gene lookup returns CDR1 SGHRS and CDR2 YFSETQ. V gave up 0 bases and J gave up 8 bases; unmatched junction bases: 7. CDR3 size: 15 residues. The DNA of the CDR3 is TGCGCCAGCAGCTTGGCCCAGGGGGCAGGCTATGAGCAGTTCTTC. The encoded protein is CASSLAQGAGYEQFF.

About this clonotype itself: Just one base apart from a much larger clone, this may be a read error. The rearrangement joins TRBV4-2 to TRBJ2-1, with D perhaps matching TRBD2 (5 bases). Germline V lookup: CDR1 LGHNA, CDR2 YNFKEQ. The length of the CDR3 is 14 residues. The CDR3 coding sequence is TGTGCCAGCAGCCAGCCACTAGTTTGCAATGTGCAGTTCTTC. This encodes CASSQPLVCNVQFF.

This chain connects TRBV5-1 to TRBJ1-4; D not certain. V dropped 0 bases and J dropped 5 bases, with 11 bases sitting between them. CDR3 length: 15 amino acids. CDR1 and CDR2 (germline): SGHRS, YFSETQ. Here the CDR3 reads CASSLGEGWNEKLFF. The CDR3 coding sequence is TGCGCCAGCAGCTTGGGCGAAGGGTGGAATGAAAAACTGTTTTTT. The whole variable domain, remainder taken from reference TRBV5-1 and TRBJ1-4, is KAGVTQTPRYLIKTRGQQVTLSCSPISGHRSVSWYQQTPGQGLQFLFEYFSETQRNKGNFPGRFSGRQFSNSRSEMNVSTLELGDSALYLCASSLGEGWNEKLFFGSGTQLSVL.

This clonotype has a count of ten or more. This chain joins TRBV15 and TRBJ2-7; 8 bases agree with TRBD1. The V gene end was trimmed by 5 bases and the J gene end by 0 bases; junction bases not matched to a gene: 6. Germline V lookup: CDR1 LNHNV, CDR2 YYDKDF (reference sequence). The CDR3 is made up of 15 amino acids. DNA for the CDR3: TGTGCCACCAGCGGAACAGGGGGGAACTCCTACGAGCAGTACTTC. It yields the protein CATSGTGGNSYEQYF.